This T cell receptor beta chain was sequenced for a study of technical replicates of blood from a few donors (dated by TCRdb to 2015 to 2018). Details on this clone: Which antigen it targets is not known. There are no base qualities to consult, and no much larger clone falls within one base.

The CDR3 has 15 amino acids, counting the end cysteine and phenylalanine. Just the 45-base CDR3 DNA is kept, in frame starting at base 1. V and J lose 4 bases and 3 bases, and a span of 11 bases separates them. For CDR1 and CDR2, the germline V gene (reference sequence) lists SGHKS and YYEKEE. Library method: the immunoSEQ multiplex PCR assay. Here the immuneACCESS table is served through TCRdb, limited to in-frame sequences with V and J called. Missing clones are a known gap in these copies; in checked studies unresolved V genes cover under half, and the rest lacks a known reason. A total of around 73,000 clones appear in this sample, approximately 91% of them only once. The ten largest clonotypes hold about 4.5% of the sample.

The sequencing sample was made of PBMCs. The rearrangement joined TRBV5-5 to TRBJ1-6; TRBD1 is perhaps the D gene, given 5 matching bases. The origin of this receptor is a human donor in good health. Some clones in this sample may be carry-over from other donors' samples. The CDR3 amino acid sequence is: CASSLDRGYNSPLHF. The DNA sequence is TGTGCCAGCAGCCTAGACAGAGGCTATAATTCACCCCTCCACTTT.